This TCR beta chain was identified in a study of T cells in Graves' hyperthyroidism and ophthalmopathy (dated by TCRdb to between 2018 and 2021). Notes on the research overall: Peripheral blood samples were taken at the time of initial diagnosis, prior to any treatment. TCR V-J signatures able to tell the groups apart were searched for in a discovery cohort of about a hundred patients, of whom over 40 had Graves' ophthalmopathy and around 58 had stable Graves' hyperthyroidism. Prospective prediction of ophthalmopathy was tested in an independent validation cohort of approximately 19 hyperthyroidism patients and some 17 patients who later progressed to ophthalmopathy. The 75 to 100 discovery patients were divided at random into training and test sets in a 7:3 ratio. In several Graves' hyperthyroidism patients, the study also compared T-cell repertoires from thyroid tissue with T-cell repertoires from blood. Once sampling was done, hyperthyroidism patients were given methimazole at a starting dose of 30 mg daily, whereas ophthalmopathy patients were given high-dose intravenous methylprednisolone. The paper reports TCR Vbeta CDR3 sequencing of some 140 peripheral blood samples: under 45 ophthalmopathy, under 80 hyperthyroidism and about 17 progressor patients. Results the study describes overall, beyond this receptor: A model built on a 13 V-J signature distinguished ophthalmopathy from stable hyperthyroidism, reaching roughly 88% sensitivity and under 84% specificity in cross-validation and 80%/75% in testing. Sample size was not statistically predetermined, and blinding of investigators to group allocation was not performed. In validation, progression to ophthalmopathy was predicted by the model with approximately 67% sensitivity and 72.22% specificity, a median of roughly 6.4 months before onset. Most expanded thyroid clonotypes (frequency above 0.001) were also detected in blood, a finding suggesting that blood repertoires may reflect thyroid immune responses.

Amplification of TCR beta CDR3 regions was carried out from RNA transcripts. A first-round RT-PCR of the TCR CDR3 used the HTBI primer set with the Qiagen OneStep RT-PCR kit. Libraries were constructed in a second round of multiplex PCR, after which size selection and purification were performed. Sequencing of the libraries was done on an Illumina HiSeq2000 using paired-end 100 bp reads. The original pipeline was this. Raw data were processed with SOAPnuke, discarding reads with adapters, uncalled bases, mean Phred below 15, or no exact constant-primer or identifier match. High-quality paired reads were merged with COPE v1.2.5, and unique nucleotide sequences were defined as clonotypes. MiTCR v1.1 was used to align the clonotypes against IMGT TRBV, TRBD and TRBJ reference segments. Analysis was restricted to V-J combinations with a frequency above 0.0001, which covered 98% to 99.2% of repertoires. The TCS score was defined as the ratio of F50 (clonal expansion) to E x V (chaos), calculated using BLOSUM62-based TCRdist between CDR3 peptides within each V-J. Welch's t-statistics and random forest reduced 500 to 650 V-J features to 10 to 15, which were used in a naive Bayes classifier (R e1071). TCRdb reprocessing: public reads trimmed at Q25 with fastp, clones called with MiXCR, in-frame beta chains kept. Entries are consolidated by CDR3 protein sequence, retaining the most common genes and DNA. The V and J calls were determined by TCRdb, not by the authors. The sample records 380,000 or so distinct CDR3 sequences, approximately 15% of which are singletons. The top ten constitute roughly 24% of the sample.

As regards this clonotype: Its antigen target is currently unknown. No qualities accompany the bases; no much larger clone lies one base away.

Germline trimming amounts to 5 bases on V and 2 bases on J, with 11 as the count of junction bases outside the gene matches. CDR1 and CDR2 are read off the germline V gene as SGHTA and FQGNSA. The CDR3 holds 17 amino acids from the cysteine to the phenylalanine. Only CDR3 DNA is held: 51 bases, read in frame from base 1. A patient counted as having stable Graves' hyperthyroidism if no progression to ophthalmopathy occurred over 18 months of follow-up. Hyperthyroidism patients were aged 18 to 65 years and newly diagnosed, with disease duration of less than 2 months. Exclusion was applied to patients with uncontrolled infections, other autoimmune diseases, pregnancy or lactation. Diagnoses relied on clinical symptoms, serum thyroxine and TRAb, thyroid ultrasound and orbital computed tomography. PBMCs were separated from roughly 10 ml of fresh peripheral blood using Ficoll-Paque density gradient centrifugation. Total RNA was extracted with Trizol reagent, and quality was checked on an Agilent 2100 Bioanalyzer.

The rearrangement joined TRBV7-2 to TRBJ2-3, and 9 bases in between align with TRBD2. The sequenced sample consisted of blood. This receptor was taken from a woman in her thirties with Graves' hyperthyroidism. The CDR3 region reads CASSRAFLAGPTDTQYF. In nucleotides, the sequence is TGTGCCAGCAGCCGCGCGTTCCTAGCGGGGCCCACAGATACGCAGTATTTT.